This T cell receptor (beta chain) derives from a study of CD8+ T cells in alopecia areata. General observations from the study: Lesional scalp displayed greater clonality than normal scalp, most notably in alopecia totalis/universalis.

A few counts support this clone. What it recognizes is unknown. At one end the junction does not follow the germline gene, possibly because of a read error. Treatment described: oral pan-JAK inhibitor, 5-10 mg twice daily. Extracted from the samples, RNA was reverse transcribed into cDNA to serve as the sequencing template. Sequencing was performed with immunoSEQ multiplex PCR; in TCRdb, only in-frame clones are kept and a portion is missing. The sample includes 210,000 or so clones, under 70% of them seen just once. The sample was CD4+ T cells sorted from blood, taken between weeks 43 and 45, from a patient treated with tofacitinib. The clonotype originates from a human donor with alopecia areata.

Here the CDR3 DNA reads TGTGCCATCAGTGTGGGCACGGATACGCAGTATTTT. Translated: CAISVGTDTQYF. V gene TRBV10-3 combines with J gene TRBJ2-3; D gene ambiguous. The germline V gene has CDR1 ENHRY and CDR2 SYGVKD. CDR3 length equals 12 residues.